These T cell receptor beta chains were read from a single sample in a study of CDR3 diversity in severe acne. MiXCR, run by TCRdb on the PCR reads, gives a single entry per CDR3 protein. Here the sample spans under 95,000 distinct CDR3 sequences, about 48% being singletons. The sequenced sample consisted of blood. Receptors were obtained from a male donor in good health, serving as a control. Each CDR3 is given with its conserved first and last residue. The order of the fields is J gene, clone size, D gene, V gene, CDR3 DNA, CDR3 protein. A D gene is named only where the DNA matches it firmly. Not every row has a clone size; where given, it reads once, few, many or a size class.

j_call: TRBJ1-2; clone_size: few; d_call: -; v_call: TRBV5-6; cdr3_nt: TGCGCCAGCAGTCCATCCGGGACTGACTATGGCTACACCTTC; cdr3_aa: CASSPSGTDYGYTF
j_call: TRBJ2-7; clone_size: few; d_call: TRBD1; v_call: TRBV2; cdr3_nt: TGTGCCAGCAGCCGGGACAGGGTTTACGAGCAGTACTTC; cdr3_aa: CASSRDRVYEQYF
j_call: TRBJ2-7; clone_size: few; d_call: -; v_call: TRBV9; cdr3_nt: TGTGCCAGCAGCAGGGTCTACGAGCAGTACTTC; cdr3_aa: CASSRVYEQYF
j_call: TRBJ2-5; clone_size: -; d_call: TRBD2; v_call: TRBV7-9; cdr3_nt: TGTGCCAGCAGCCCCGGGGGGGACCCCGAGGAGACCCAGTACTTC; cdr3_aa: CASSPGGDPEETQYF
j_call: TRBJ1-1; clone_size: -; d_call: TRBD1; v_call: TRBV14; cdr3_nt: TGTGCCAGCAGCCAACTAGGACAGGGGCGGACTGAAGCTTTCTTT; cdr3_aa: CASSQLGQGRTEAFF
j_call: TRBJ2-1; clone_size: -; d_call: -; v_call: TRBV5-1; cdr3_nt: TGCGCCAGCAGGGCGACAGAGAACAATGACCAGTTCTTC; cdr3_aa: CASRATENNDQFF
j_call: TRBJ1-2; clone_size: -; d_call: -; v_call: TRBV20-1; cdr3_nt: TGCAGTGCTAACAAGGGGGACGGCTACACCTTC; cdr3_aa: CSANKGDGYTF
j_call: TRBJ1-1; clone_size: many; d_call: -; v_call: TRBV19; cdr3_nt: TGTGCCAGTAGTATGACACAGAACACTGAAGCTTTCTTT; cdr3_aa: CASSMTQNTEAFF
j_call: TRBJ1-2; clone_size: -; d_call: -; v_call: TRBV29-1; cdr3_nt: TGCAGTGCCACGCGCCTCGATGGCTACACCTTC; cdr3_aa: CSATRLDGYTF
j_call: TRBJ2-1; clone_size: -; d_call: TRBD2; v_call: TRBV24-1; cdr3_nt: TGTGCCACCAGTGATCTGGCGGGAGGGTCCTACAATGAGCAGTTCTTC; cdr3_aa: CATSDLAGGSYNEQFF
j_call: TRBJ1-5; clone_size: many; d_call: -; v_call: TRBV6-1; cdr3_nt: TGTGCCAGCAGTATACCGGGGCCGTTAAGGCCCCAGCATTTT; cdr3_aa: CASSIPGPLRPQHF
j_call: TRBJ2-7; clone_size: -; d_call: -; v_call: TRBV7-8; cdr3_nt: TGTGCCAGCAGCCCGGCCCTTCCTGGGGGCAATGAGCAGTACTTC; cdr3_aa: CASSPALPGGNEQYF
j_call: TRBJ2-7; clone_size: -; d_call: -; v_call: TRBV27; cdr3_nt: TGTGCCAGCAGTCATGATAACTCTGAGCAGTACTTC; cdr3_aa: CASSHDNSEQYF
j_call: TRBJ2-7; clone_size: few; d_call: -; v_call: TRBV12-5; cdr3_nt: TGTGCTAGTGGTGGACCCTTCGGCGAGCAGTACTTC; cdr3_aa: CASGGPFGEQYF
j_call: TRBJ2-7; clone_size: many; d_call: -; v_call: TRBV7-9; cdr3_nt: TGTGCCAGCAGCTCCCCGACGGTCTACGAGCAGTACTTC; cdr3_aa: CASSSPTVYEQYF
j_call: TRBJ1-4; clone_size: many; d_call: TRBD1; v_call: TRBV6-5; cdr3_nt: TGTGCCAGCAGTACAGGGGCCATAAATGAAAAACTGTTTTTT; cdr3_aa: CASSTGAINEKLFF
j_call: TRBJ2-7; clone_size: -; d_call: -; v_call: TRBV20-1; cdr3_nt: TGCAGTGCTCAGCCCGGGACCTACGAGCAGTACTTC; cdr3_aa: CSAQPGTYEQYF
j_call: TRBJ1-4; clone_size: -; d_call: -; v_call: TRBV5-1; cdr3_nt: TGCGCCAGCAGCATTAGCGGGGGGTCTAATGAAAAACTGTTTTTT; cdr3_aa: CASSISGGSNEKLFF
j_call: TRBJ2-7; clone_size: once; d_call: TRBD1; v_call: TRBV29-1; cdr3_nt: TGCAGCGTTATCGGGACAGGGGGCTACGAGCAGTACTTC; cdr3_aa: CSVIGTGGYEQYF
j_call: TRBJ1-3; clone_size: -; d_call: TRBD1; v_call: TRBV9; cdr3_nt: TGTGCCAGCAGCTCTTCGGACAGGGAAGGAAACACCATATATTTT; cdr3_aa: CASSSSDREGNTIYF
j_call: TRBJ1-2; clone_size: few; d_call: -; v_call: TRBV19; cdr3_nt: TGTGCCAGTACCCCGAGTGTTTATGGCTACACCTTC; cdr3_aa: CASTPSVYGYTF
j_call: TRBJ2-2; clone_size: -; d_call: TRBD2; v_call: TRBV6-4; cdr3_nt: TGTGCCAGCAGTGATGGGACTAGCGGGGAGCTGTTTTTT; cdr3_aa: CASSDGTSGELFF
j_call: TRBJ1-3; clone_size: many; d_call: -; v_call: TRBV27; cdr3_nt: TGTGCCAGCAGTATCGGACTTTCTGGAAACACCATATATTTT; cdr3_aa: CASSIGLSGNTIYF
j_call: TRBJ1-1; clone_size: many; d_call: TRBD1; v_call: TRBV5-5; cdr3_nt: TGTGCCAGCAGACCCGACAGGGTCAGGAACCAAGGACGGGGCACTGAAGCTTTCTTT; cdr3_aa: CASRPDRVRNQGRGTEAFF
j_call: TRBJ1-2; clone_size: -; d_call: -; v_call: TRBV5-1; cdr3_nt: TGCGCCAGCAATAACAGTACCTATGGCTACACCTTC; cdr3_aa: CASNNSTYGYTF
j_call: TRBJ1-6; clone_size: few; d_call: -; v_call: TRBV25-1; cdr3_nt: TGTGCCAGCAGTTCTGTGGGGGCGTCCTATAATTCACCCCTCCACTTT; cdr3_aa: CASSSVGASYNSPLHF
j_call: TRBJ1-1; clone_size: -; d_call: -; v_call: TRBV10-3; cdr3_nt: TGTGCCATCAGTGAGCCCACGGGGCTGAACACTGAAGCTTTCTTT; cdr3_aa: CAISEPTGLNTEAFF
j_call: TRBJ1-2; clone_size: -; d_call: -; v_call: TRBV5-1; cdr3_nt: TGCGCCAGCAGCTGGGGAGGGGAGCCTGGCTACACCTTC; cdr3_aa: CASSWGGEPGYTF
j_call: TRBJ2-3; clone_size: many; d_call: -; v_call: TRBV11-2; cdr3_nt: TGTGCCAGCAGCTCAATTCACGACAGCCCGGGGACAGATACGCAGTATTTT; cdr3_aa: CASSSIHDSPGTDTQYF
j_call: TRBJ2-7; clone_size: -; d_call: TRBD2; v_call: TRBV5-4; cdr3_nt: TGTGCCAGCAGCTTGATCGGGAGGGCCTCGGGGGAGCAGTACTTC; cdr3_aa: CASSLIGRASGEQYF
j_call: TRBJ1-3; clone_size: -; d_call: -; v_call: TRBV7-6; cdr3_nt: TGTGCCAGCAGACGGACGGCTTCTGGGGGAAACACCATATATTTT; cdr3_aa: CASRRTASGGNTIYF
j_call: TRBJ1-5; clone_size: many; d_call: TRBD1; v_call: TRBV20-1; cdr3_nt: TGCAGTGCTACCTGGATGACCAGGGGGCATCAGCCCCAGCATTTT; cdr3_aa: CSATWMTRGHQPQHF
j_call: TRBJ2-1; clone_size: -; d_call: -; v_call: TRBV5-1; cdr3_nt: -; cdr3_aa: CASSFGSGTTIF
j_call: TRBJ2-7; clone_size: -; d_call: TRBD2; v_call: TRBV20-1; cdr3_nt: TGCAGTGCTAGCACTAGCGGGGTAGTCGAGCAGTACTTC; cdr3_aa: CSASTSGVVEQYF
j_call: TRBJ1-2; clone_size: -; d_call: -; v_call: TRBV20-1; cdr3_nt: TGCAGTGCTTCTTTGACAGGAATGAATTTTAACTATGGCTACACCTTC; cdr3_aa: CSASLTGMNFNYGYTF
j_call: TRBJ1-2; clone_size: -; d_call: -; v_call: TRBV10-2; cdr3_nt: TGCGCCAGCAGTGAGTCGGGGGAATCGTATGGCTACACCTTC; cdr3_aa: CASSESGESYGYTF
j_call: TRBJ2-7; clone_size: many; d_call: TRBD1; v_call: TRBV20-1; cdr3_nt: TGCAGTGCTACCCCCGGACAGGCTGGTACGGACGAGCAGTACTTC; cdr3_aa: CSATPGQAGTDEQYF
j_call: TRBJ1-1; clone_size: -; d_call: -; v_call: TRBV25-1; cdr3_nt: TGTGCCAGCAGTGAGGAAAGCAGCTCCTACAGGGAGGCAGCTTTCTTT; cdr3_aa: CASSEESSSYREAAFF
j_call: TRBJ1-1; clone_size: medium-sized; d_call: -; v_call: TRBV7-3; cdr3_nt: TGTGCCAGCAGCTCGGGGGAGGGGACTGAAGCTTTCTTT; cdr3_aa: CASSSGEGTEAFF
j_call: TRBJ2-3; clone_size: -; d_call: TRBD2; v_call: TRBV9; cdr3_nt: TGTGCCAGCAGCGTGGGACTAAACACAGATACGCAGTATTTT; cdr3_aa: CASSVGLNTDTQYF
j_call: TRBJ2-3; clone_size: -; d_call: TRBD2; v_call: TRBV7-9; cdr3_nt: TGTGCCAGCAGCTCTTGGAGAGCTAGCGGGAGAAGGACAGATACGCAGTATTTT; cdr3_aa: CASSSWRASGRRTDTQYF
j_call: TRBJ1-5; clone_size: -; d_call: -; v_call: TRBV19; cdr3_nt: TGTGCCACCCGGGCTCGGGATCAGCCCCAGCATTTT; cdr3_aa: CATRARDQPQHF
j_call: TRBJ2-7; clone_size: medium-sized; d_call: TRBD1; v_call: TRBV11-1; cdr3_nt: TGTGCCAGCAGCTTAGGTAGGGGGCTCGAGCAGTACTTC; cdr3_aa: CASSLGRGLEQYF
j_call: TRBJ1-1; clone_size: once; d_call: TRBD1; v_call: TRBV12-3/TRBV12-4; cdr3_nt: TGTGCCAGCTCAACCTTGGGACAGGGAGGGTCTCGAGCTTTCTTT; cdr3_aa: CASSTLGQGGSRAFF
j_call: TRBJ1-5; clone_size: -; d_call: -; v_call: TRBV20-1; cdr3_nt: TGCAGTGCCGTCTCTCGGCGATCGGTGTCCCAGCATTTT; cdr3_aa: CSAVSRRSVSQHF
j_call: TRBJ1-1; clone_size: -; d_call: -; v_call: TRBV25-1; cdr3_nt: -; cdr3_aa: CASSALYFCASSIDRAEAFF
j_call: TRBJ2-7; clone_size: -; d_call: -; v_call: TRBV24-1; cdr3_nt: TGTGGGACGGCTCTCTACGAGCAGTACTTC; cdr3_aa: CGTALYEQYF
j_call: TRBJ1-4; clone_size: -; d_call: -; v_call: TRBV7-2; cdr3_nt: TGTGCCAGCAGCTTAAGTCCCGGGACGGGTGAAAAACTGCTTTTT; cdr3_aa: CASSLSPGTGEKLLF
j_call: TRBJ2-3; clone_size: -; d_call: TRBD1; v_call: TRBV20-1; cdr3_nt: TGCAGTGCTAGAGGTACACAGGGGATTAATGAGCAGTATTTT; cdr3_aa: CSARGTQGINEQYF
j_call: TRBJ1-1; clone_size: medium-sized; d_call: TRBD1; v_call: TRBV9; cdr3_nt: TGTGCCAGCAGCCCAACGACAGGGGTGGCTTTCTTT; cdr3_aa: CASSPTTGVAFF